This T cell receptor beta chain originates from a study of regulatory T cells in long-lasting Graves disease. Study-level points and caveats: Favored usage of TRBV28, TRBJ1-2 and TRBJ2-5 was recorded in persistent disease. Whereas 966 public clonotypes were shared by new patients, persistent patients shared more, at 2,741. Newly diagnosed Graves' patients had higher TCR diversity than persistent ones.

Stated time point: newly diagnosed GD, antithyroid drugs for less than 3 months. TCR sequences were obtained from RNA taken from PBMCs. Arm-PCR of CDR3 regions and iRepertoire HTBI primers were used to build TCR beta libraries. Per the original methods: In the combined samples, roughly 62 TRBV and 14 TRBJ segments were identified. TCRdb re-analysed the multiplex PCR reads in MiXCR, keeping a single row per CDR3 protein. The V and J calls and clone size are TCRdb's, not the authors'. The profile shows more than 300,000 distinct CDR3 sequences, around a sixth of them singletons. The V gene's germline CDR1 is MNHEY and CDR2 SVGEGT. This CDR3 is 17 amino acids long. The V end lost 0 bases, the J end lost 0 bases, and 12 bases lay between the germline ends. This clonotype appeared many times. Its specificity is not known.

This specimen was peripheral blood mononuclear cells (PBMCs), taken at new diagnosis, from a patient treated with antithyroid drugs. The receptor's source is a female donor with Graves disease. The chain carries TRBV6-2 or TRBV6-3 and TRBJ2-1; D gene uncertain. In DNA, the CDR3 is TGTGCCAGCAGTTACTCGAGTCGTAAGAGCTCCTACAATGAGCAGTTCTTC. This codes for CASSYSSRKSSYNEQFF.